The 24 T cell receptor beta chains given below trace back to one sample, sequenced in a study of blood T cell repertoires in COVID-19. The table came from immunoSEQ multiplex PCR; TCRdb's copy has only in-frame clones and leaves some out. Among some 71,000 clones listed, about 79% were seen once. The sample was peripheral blood. These receptors originate from a woman aged 50 to 65 with acute or convalescent COVID-19.

This clone came up once. V usage is TRBV5-5 and J usage is TRBJ1-2; 12 positions match TRBD1. Looked up from germline, CDR1 is SGHKS and CDR2 is YYEKEE (reference sequence). The V gene end was trimmed by 3 bases and the J gene end by 2 bases; junction bases not matched to a gene: 14. The CDR3 totals 19 residues. The DNA for the CDR3 is TGTGCCAGCAGCTACCGATCCGGGACAGGGGGCGCAGGAAACTATGGCTACACCTTC. This sequence encodes CASSYRSGTGGAGNYGYTF.

The gene calls are TRBV15 and TRBJ1-1; D may be TRBD1 (5 bases). The CDR3 is made up of 14 amino acids. V was clipped by 0 bases and J by 4 bases, with 9 bases between them. CDR1 is LNHNV, CDR2 YYDKDF, per germline (reference sequence). CDR3 DNA sequence: TGTGCCACCAGCAGAGACCGGGGGGGCACTGAAGCTTTCTTT. Its protein product is CATSRDRGGTEAFF.

The chain uses TRBV2 and TRBJ2-7; weak D call: TRBD1 (6 bases). The CDR3 contains 12 residues. From germline, CDR1 is SNHLY and CDR2 FYNNEI. Trimming stripped 8 bases from V and 6 bases from J, with 14 bases between. The CDR3 reads CASRDTIFEQYF. The CDR3 nucleotides read TGTGCCAGCCGGGACACTATTTTCGAGCAGTACTTC. Full variable domain (outside the CDR3, taken from reference TRBV2 and TRBJ2-7): EPEVTQTPSHQVTQMGQEVILRCVPISNHLYFYWYRQILGQKVEFLVSFYNNEISEKSEIFDDQFSVERPDGSNFTLKIRSTKLEDSAMYFCASRDTIFEQYFGPGTRLTVT.

The genes are TRBV7-9 and TRBJ2-1, with 8 bases identical to TRBD1. Germline CDR1 is SEHNR and CDR2 is FQNEAQ (reference sequence). After removal of 2 bases from V and 10 bases from J, the junction contained 13 bases not matched to a gene. The CDR3 consists of 16 residues. The CDR3 nucleotides read TGTGCCAGCAGCTTACGCCGTCGGACAGGGCAGGGAGAGCAGTTCTTC. Translation: CASSLRRRTGQGEQFF.

The table lists this clone with a few counts. The V and J genes are TRBV7-2 and TRBJ2-3; 9 positions match TRBD2. In germline, CDR1 is SGHTA, CDR2 FQGNSA. The CDR3 runs 15 residues. V lost 5 bases to trimming and J lost 0 bases; unmatched junction nucleotides: 3. Written as DNA, the CDR3 is TGTGCCAGCAGCATCAGCGGGGGGAGCACAGATACGCAGTATTTT. It codes for CASSISGGSTDTQYF.

This chain connects TRBV6-2 or TRBV6-3 to TRBJ1-1; tentative D call: TRBD1 (6 bases). V lost 5 bases to trimming and J lost 8 bases, with 15 bases between them. The CDR3 covers 13 residues. The germline V gene encodes CDR1 MNHEY and CDR2 SVGEGT. For the CDR3, the DNA is TGTGCCAGCAGTCTTCAGGGGATAACCGAAGCTTTCTTT. Translation: CASSLQGITEAFF.

J is TRBJ2-7 and V is TRBV6-6, with a tentative D call TRBD2 (5 bases). Germline assignment: CDR1 MNHNY and CDR2 SVGAGI (reference sequence). This CDR3 contains 12 residues. Trimming removed 8 bases at V and 0 bases at J, with 8 bases between. This chain's CDR3 is CASSGFSYEQYF. In DNA form, the CDR3 reads TGTGCCAGCTCGGGGTTCTCCTACGAGCAGTACTTC.

The rearrangement uses TRBV27 and TRBJ1-3, with TRBD1 identical over 7 bases. This CDR3 has 13 residues. J lost 6 bases, V lost 8 bases, and 7 bases had no gene match. The V gene's germline CDR1 is MNHEY and CDR2 SMNVEV (reference sequence). CDR3 in DNA: TGTGCCAGCGCCAAGACAGGGTTAAACACCATATATTTT. It specifies CASAKTGLNTIYF.

This clone was seen a handful of times. V usage is TRBV5-6 and J usage is TRBJ1-5; perhaps TRBD1 as D (6 bases). Trimming removed 1 base at V and 1 base at J, with 15 bases between. The CDR3 covers 17 residues. Germline V gives CDR1 SGHDT, CDR2 YYEEEE. The DNA of the CDR3 is TGTGCCAGCAGCTTGAGGGGGGGAGCGTTAAGCAATCAGCCCCAGCATTTT. Residues: CASSLRGGALSNQPQHF.

V usage is TRBV5-1 and J usage is TRBJ2-1; D perhaps matches TRBD1 (5 bases). CDR1 is SGHRS and CDR2 is YFSETQ in the germline V gene. The CDR3 length is 17 residues. Trimming pared 0 bases from V and 6 bases from J, leaving 19 bases between. CDR3 DNA: TGCGCCAGCAGCTTGGATCCCAGAGTCATCAGGGTCAATGAGCAGTTCTTC. Protein sequence: CASSLDPRVIRVNEQFF.

The count of this clone is one. V and J are TRBV4-3 and TRBJ1-2; TRBD1 aligns across 8 bases. V lost 0 bases, J lost 2 bases, and 5 bases stayed unmatched. Germline V CDR1 and CDR2: LGHNA, YSLEER. This CDR3 region has 16 residues. CDR3 nucleotide sequence: TGCGCCAGCAGCCAAGATACGCAGGGGGCGAACTATGGCTACACCTTC. Residues: CASSQDTQGANYGYTF.

This clone was seen a few times. The gene calls are TRBV9 and TRBJ2-7; TRBD1 is a possible D gene (5 bases). This CDR3 spans 14 amino acids. The germline V gene encodes CDR1 SGDLS and CDR2 YYNGEE. Trimming took off 4 bases at V and 0 bases at J, with 11 bases between the two ends. In DNA form, the CDR3 reads TGTGCCAGCAGCCCACAGGACACCTCCTACGAGCAGTACTTC. Residues: CASSPQDTSYEQYF.

The genes are TRBV4-2 and TRBJ2-7; 8 nucleotides match TRBD1. Germline CDR1 LGHNA, CDR2 YNFKEQ. The junction had 7 bases not matched to a gene; V was cut back by 0 bases and J by 3 bases. The CDR3 has 16 residues. In nucleotides, the CDR3 is TGTGCCAGCAGCCAAGATCGAACAGGGGGGCACTACGAGCAGTACTTC. This sequence encodes CASSQDRTGGHYEQYF.

The CDR3 spells CASSLSSGAHYEQYF. The DNA for the CDR3 is TGTGCCAGCAGCTTAAGTAGCGGAGCCCACTACGAGCAGTACTTC. The rearrangement joins TRBV7-2 to TRBJ2-7; TRBD2 might be the D (6 bases). This CDR3 comprises 15 residues. Germline CDR1 and CDR2: SGHTA and FQGNSA. V was clipped by 2 bases and J by 3 bases, with 14 bases between them.

This clone was counted once. The chain is built from TRBV4-3 and TRBJ2-7; 8 nucleotides match TRBD2. The CDR3 sequence is 17 residues long. Germline lookup yields CDR1 LGHNA and CDR2 YSLEER. The V and J ends lost 1 base and 0 bases, in that order; junction bases with no gene match: 8. This CDR3 is CASSQALTSGSSYEQYF. The CDR3 DNA reads as TGCGCCAGCAGCCAAGCCCTAACTAGCGGCAGCTCCTACGAGCAGTACTTC.

The chain combines TRBV28 with TRBJ2-5, with 7 positions matching TRBD1. J gave up 2 bases and V 8 bases, and 5 bases lay outside the gene matches. CDR1 is MDHEN and CDR2 is SYDVKM in the germline V gene. The CDR3 covers 13 residues. CDR3 nucleotide sequence: TGTGCCAGCCTCAGACAGGGACAAGAGACCCAGTACTTC. Translating gives CASLRQGQETQYF.

This chain links TRBV5-5 with TRBJ1-2; D possibly corresponds to TRBD1 (6 bases). The germline V gene has CDR1 SGHKS and CDR2 YYEKEE (reference sequence). This CDR3 is built from 14 residues. V lost 0 bases, J lost 4 bases, and 10 bases lay in between. In nucleotides, the CDR3 is TGTGCCAGCAGCTTGGGTCAGGGGTCCTATGGCTACACCTTC. This sequence encodes CASSLGQGSYGYTF.

The rearrangement uses TRBV11-2 and TRBJ2-1; TRBD2 aligns across 8 bases. CDR1 is SGHAT, CDR2 FQNNGV, per germline. The CDR3 totals 16 residues. V shed 1 base, J shed 5 bases, and the junction held 7 bases outside the gene matches. DNA for the CDR3: TGTGCCAGCAGCTTAGCAGGGCGGGGGGCCCACAATGAGCAGTTCTTC. Its translation is CASSLAGRGAHNEQFF. Combining the CDR3 with reference TRBV11-2 and TRBJ2-1 gives the whole variable domain EAGVAQSPRYKIIEKRQSVAFWCNPISGHATLYWYQQILGQGPKLLIQFQNNGVVDDSQLPKDRFSAERLKGVDSTLKIQPAKLEDSAVYLCASSLAGRGAHNEQFFGPGTRLTVL.

The J gene is TRBJ2-7, the V gene TRBV29-1; 9 bases map to TRBD2. Germline V gene lookup returns CDR1 SQVTM and CDR2 ANQGSEA. V lost 7 bases, J lost 5 bases, and 9 bases stayed unmatched. CDR3 length: 13 residues. The CDR3 here is CSASLAGGDEQYF. The CDR3 bases are TGCAGCGCATCACTAGCGGGCGGGGACGAGCAGTACTTC.

Here the CDR3 DNA reads TGTGCCAGCAGTGAAGCCGCCAGGGTTGACTATGGCTACACCTTC. Translating it yields CASSEAARVDYGYTF. The V call is TRBV2, the J call TRBJ1-2, with a weak D call TRBD1 (5 bases). CDR3 length: 15 residues. Germline V gene lookup returns CDR1 SNHLY and CDR2 FYNNEI. V lost 0 bases and J lost 3, with 11 bases in between.

J is TRBJ1-2 and V is TRBV29-1; weak D call: TRBD1 (5 bases). Per the germline V gene, CDR1 is SQVTM and CDR2 is ANQGSEA. The CDR3 is 11 amino acids. The V and J ends lost 8 bases and 3 bases respectively, with 10 bases between them. CDR3: CSSQAHYGYTF. The CDR3 nucleotides are TGCAGCTCACAGGCTCACTATGGCTACACCTTC.

This chain connects TRBV29-1 to TRBJ2-1; D not resolved. This CDR3 contains 15 residues. Germline lookup yields CDR1 SQVTM and CDR2 ANQGSEA. V was trimmed by 0 bases and J by 0 bases, leaving 9 bases between them. The DNA of the CDR3 is TGCAGCGTTGAAGAGACGGAGAGCTCCTACAATGAGCAGTTCTTC. It translates to CSVEETESSYNEQFF.

This chain joins TRBV11-2 and TRBJ2-7, with D possibly being TRBD1 (5 bases). The CDR3 spans 14 residues. The ends were cut back, 7 bases at V and 0 bases at J, with 13 bases in the middle. Looked up from germline, CDR1 is SGHAT and CDR2 is FQNNGV. The CDR3 DNA reads TGTGCCAGCACTCTATGGGGCAGCTCCTACGAGCAGTACTTC. It codes for CASTLWGSSYEQYF.

V is TRBV6-5 and J is TRBJ1-1; D unresolved. The CDR3 consists of 13 residues. CDR1 and CDR2 from the germline V gene are MNHEY and SVGAGI. V was clipped by 5 bases and J by 3 bases, with 10 bases between them. In nucleotides, the CDR3 is TGTGCCAGCAGTCGCGATGGTTACACTGAAGCTTTCTTT. It specifies CASSRDGYTEAFF.